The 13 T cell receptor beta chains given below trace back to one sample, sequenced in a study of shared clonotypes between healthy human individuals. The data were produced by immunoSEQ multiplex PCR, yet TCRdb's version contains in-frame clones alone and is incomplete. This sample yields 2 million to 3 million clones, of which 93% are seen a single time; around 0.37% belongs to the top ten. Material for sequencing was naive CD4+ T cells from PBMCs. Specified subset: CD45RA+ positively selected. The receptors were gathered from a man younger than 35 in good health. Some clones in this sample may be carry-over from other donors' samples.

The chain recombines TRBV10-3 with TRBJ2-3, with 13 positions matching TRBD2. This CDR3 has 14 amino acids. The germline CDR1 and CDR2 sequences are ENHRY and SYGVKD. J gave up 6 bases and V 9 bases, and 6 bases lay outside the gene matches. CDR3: CAMGLAGPEDTQYF. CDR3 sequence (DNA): TGTGCCATGGGACTAGCGGGACCCGAGGATACGCAGTATTTT.

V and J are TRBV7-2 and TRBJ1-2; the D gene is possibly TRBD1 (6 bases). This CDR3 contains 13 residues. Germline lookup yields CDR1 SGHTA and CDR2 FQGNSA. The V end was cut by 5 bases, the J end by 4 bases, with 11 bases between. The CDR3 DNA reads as TGTGCCAGCAGCCCCTCAGGGGTCTATGGCTACACCTTC. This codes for CASSPSGVYGYTF.

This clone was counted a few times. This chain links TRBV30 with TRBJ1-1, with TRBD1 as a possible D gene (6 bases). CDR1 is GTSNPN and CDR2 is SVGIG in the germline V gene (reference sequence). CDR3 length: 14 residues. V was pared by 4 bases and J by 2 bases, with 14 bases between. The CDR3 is CAWKNTGLNTEAFF. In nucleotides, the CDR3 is TGTGCCTGGAAAAATACAGGGCTTAACACTGAAGCTTTCTTT. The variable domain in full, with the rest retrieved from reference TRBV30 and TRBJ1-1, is SQTIHQWPATLVQPVGSPLSLECTVEGTSNPNLYWYRQAAGRGLQLLFYSVGIGQISSEVPQNLSASRPQDRQFILSSKKLLLSDSGFYLCAWKNTGLNTEAFFGQGTRLTVV.

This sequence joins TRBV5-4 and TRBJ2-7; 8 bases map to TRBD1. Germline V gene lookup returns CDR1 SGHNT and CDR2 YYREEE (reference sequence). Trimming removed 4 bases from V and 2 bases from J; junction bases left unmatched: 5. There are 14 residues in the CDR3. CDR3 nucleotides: TGTGCCAGCAGCAGGGGACAGGTTACCTACGAGCAGTACTTC. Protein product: CASSRGQVTYEQYF.

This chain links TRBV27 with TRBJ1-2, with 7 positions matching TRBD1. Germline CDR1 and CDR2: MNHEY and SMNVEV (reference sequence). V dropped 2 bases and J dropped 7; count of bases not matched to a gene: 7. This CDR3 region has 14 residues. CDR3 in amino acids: CASSLTLQGTGYTF. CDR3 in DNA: TGTGCCAGCAGTTTAACACTACAGGGGACTGGCTACACCTTC.

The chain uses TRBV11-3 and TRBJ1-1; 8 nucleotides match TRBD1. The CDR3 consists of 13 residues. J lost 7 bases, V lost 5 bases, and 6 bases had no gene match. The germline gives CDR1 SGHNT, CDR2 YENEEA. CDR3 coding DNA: TGTGCCAGCAGCGCCGGGACAGGCTTTGAAGCTTTCTTT. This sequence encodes CASSAGTGFEAFF.

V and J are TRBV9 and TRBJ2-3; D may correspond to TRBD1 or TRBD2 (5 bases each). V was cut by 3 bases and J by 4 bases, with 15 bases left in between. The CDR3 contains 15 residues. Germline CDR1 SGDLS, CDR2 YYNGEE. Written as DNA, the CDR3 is TGTGCCAGCAGCGAGGTGGGGGTCGGCGCAGATACGCAGTATTTT. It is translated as CASSEVGVGADTQYF.

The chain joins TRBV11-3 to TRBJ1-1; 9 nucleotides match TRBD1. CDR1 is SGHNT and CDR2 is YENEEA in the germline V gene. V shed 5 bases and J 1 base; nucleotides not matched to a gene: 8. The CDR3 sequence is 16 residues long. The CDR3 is CASSPSQGQGNTEAFF. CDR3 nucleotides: TGTGCCAGCAGCCCATCGCAGGGACAGGGGAACACTGAAGCTTTCTTT.

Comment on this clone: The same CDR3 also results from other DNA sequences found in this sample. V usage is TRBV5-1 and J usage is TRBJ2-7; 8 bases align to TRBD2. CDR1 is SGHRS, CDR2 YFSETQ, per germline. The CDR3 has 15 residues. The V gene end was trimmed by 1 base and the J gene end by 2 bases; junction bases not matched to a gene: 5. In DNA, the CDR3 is TGCGCCAGCAGCTTGTTAACTAGCGGCACCTACGAGCAGTACTTC. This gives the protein CASSLLTSGTYEQYF.

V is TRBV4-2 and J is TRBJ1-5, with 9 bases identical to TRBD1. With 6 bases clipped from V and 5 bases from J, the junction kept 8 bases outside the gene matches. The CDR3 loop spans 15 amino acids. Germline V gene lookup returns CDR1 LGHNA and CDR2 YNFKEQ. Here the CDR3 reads CASRSTGGVHQPQHF. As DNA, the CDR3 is TGTGCCAGCAGGTCGACAGGGGGGGTTCATCAGCCCCAGCATTTT.

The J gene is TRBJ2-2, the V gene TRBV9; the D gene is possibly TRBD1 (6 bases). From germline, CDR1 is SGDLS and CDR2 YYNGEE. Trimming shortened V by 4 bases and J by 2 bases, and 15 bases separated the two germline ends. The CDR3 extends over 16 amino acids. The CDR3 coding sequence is TGTGCCAGCAGCCCCTTCCCGGGACACAACACCGGGGAGCTGTTTTTT. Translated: CASSPFPGHNTGELFF.

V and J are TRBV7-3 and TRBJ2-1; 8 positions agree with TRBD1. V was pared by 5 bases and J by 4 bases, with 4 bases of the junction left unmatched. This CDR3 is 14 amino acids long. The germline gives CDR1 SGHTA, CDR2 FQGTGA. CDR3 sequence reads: CASSRQGRYNEQFF. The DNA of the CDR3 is TGTGCCAGCAGCCGACAGGGGCGTTACAATGAGCAGTTCTTC.

CDR3: CASSDLTGVNEKLFF. DNA for the CDR3: TGTGCCAGCAGTGACCTTACGGGGGTTAATGAAAAACTGTTTTTT. V gene TRBV2 combines with J gene TRBJ1-4; D is possibly TRBD1 (5 bases). Trimming cost V 3 bases and J 4 bases, with 12 bases left between them. This CDR3 is built from 15 residues. CDR1 is SNHLY and CDR2 is FYNNEI in the germline V gene. Combining the CDR3 with reference TRBV2 and TRBJ1-4 gives the whole variable domain EPEVTQTPSHQVTQMGQEVILRCVPISNHLYFYWYRQILGQKVEFLVSFYNNEISEKSEIFDDQFSVERPDGSNFTLKIRSTKLEDSAMYFCASSDLTGVNEKLFFGSGTQLSVL.